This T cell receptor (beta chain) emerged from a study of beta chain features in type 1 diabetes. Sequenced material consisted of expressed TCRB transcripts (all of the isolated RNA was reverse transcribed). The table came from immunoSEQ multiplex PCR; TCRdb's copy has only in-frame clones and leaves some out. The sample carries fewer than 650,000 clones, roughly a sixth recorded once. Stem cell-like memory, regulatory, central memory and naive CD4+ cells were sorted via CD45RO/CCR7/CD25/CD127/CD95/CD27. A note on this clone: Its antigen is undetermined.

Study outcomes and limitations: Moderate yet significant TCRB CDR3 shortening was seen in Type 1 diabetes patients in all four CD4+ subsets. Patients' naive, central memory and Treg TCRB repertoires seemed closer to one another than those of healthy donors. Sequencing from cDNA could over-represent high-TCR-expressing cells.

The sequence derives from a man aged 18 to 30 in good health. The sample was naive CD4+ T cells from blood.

Here the CDR3 DNA reads TGTGCCAGCAGTGTATCGCCGGGGGGTACGGGAGAGACCCAGTACTTC. Translating it yields CASSVSPGGTGETQYF. V is TRBV2 and J is TRBJ2-5; TRBD2 aligns across 7 bases. J was trimmed by 4 bases and V by 4 bases; bases with no gene match: 12. Germline V lookup: CDR1 SNHLY, CDR2 FYNNEI. The CDR3 contains 16 residues.